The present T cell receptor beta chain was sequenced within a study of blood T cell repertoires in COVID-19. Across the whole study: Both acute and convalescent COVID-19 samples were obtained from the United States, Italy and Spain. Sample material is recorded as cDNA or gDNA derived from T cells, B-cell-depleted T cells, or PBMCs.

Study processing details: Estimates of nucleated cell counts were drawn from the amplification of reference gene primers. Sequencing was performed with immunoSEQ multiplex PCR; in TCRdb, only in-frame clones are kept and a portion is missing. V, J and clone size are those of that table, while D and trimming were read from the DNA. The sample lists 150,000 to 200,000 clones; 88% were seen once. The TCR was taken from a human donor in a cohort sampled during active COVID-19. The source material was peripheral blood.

The CDR3 DNA reads TGTGCCAGCAGCACCTCCGGGAGTTTAACAGATACGCAGTATTTT. It encodes CASSTSGSLTDTQYF. The gene calls are TRBV7-6 and TRBJ2-3; possible D gene TRBD2, 6 bases. V dropped 5 bases and J dropped 3 bases, with 15 bases sitting between them. This CDR3 region has 15 residues. Germline V gene sequence: CDR1 SGHVS, CDR2 FNYEAQ.